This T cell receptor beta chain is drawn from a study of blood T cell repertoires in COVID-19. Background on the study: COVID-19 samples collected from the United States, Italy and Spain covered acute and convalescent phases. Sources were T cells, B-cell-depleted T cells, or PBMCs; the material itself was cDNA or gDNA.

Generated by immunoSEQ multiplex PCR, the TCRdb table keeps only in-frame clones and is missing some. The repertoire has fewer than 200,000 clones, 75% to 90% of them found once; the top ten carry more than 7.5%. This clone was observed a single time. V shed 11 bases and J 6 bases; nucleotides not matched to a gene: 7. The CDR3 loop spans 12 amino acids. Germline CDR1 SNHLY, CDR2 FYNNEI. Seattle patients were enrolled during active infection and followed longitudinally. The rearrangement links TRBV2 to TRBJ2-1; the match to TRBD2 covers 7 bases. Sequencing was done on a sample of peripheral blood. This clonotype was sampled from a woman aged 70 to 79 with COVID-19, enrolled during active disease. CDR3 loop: CAWGGSFNEQFF. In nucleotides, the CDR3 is TGTGCCTGGGGCGGGAGCTTCAATGAGCAGTTCTTC.